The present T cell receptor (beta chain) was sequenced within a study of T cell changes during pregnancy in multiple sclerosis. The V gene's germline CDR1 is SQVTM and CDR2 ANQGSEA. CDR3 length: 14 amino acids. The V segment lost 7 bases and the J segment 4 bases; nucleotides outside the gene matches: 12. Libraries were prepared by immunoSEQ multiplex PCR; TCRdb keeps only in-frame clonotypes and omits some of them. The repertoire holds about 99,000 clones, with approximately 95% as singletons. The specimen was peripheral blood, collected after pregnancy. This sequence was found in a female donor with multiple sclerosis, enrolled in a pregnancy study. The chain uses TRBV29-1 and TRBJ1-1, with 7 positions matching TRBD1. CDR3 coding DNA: TGCAGCGGAGAAACGACAGGGATAGGCACTGAAGCTTTCTTT. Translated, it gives CSGETTGIGTEAFF.